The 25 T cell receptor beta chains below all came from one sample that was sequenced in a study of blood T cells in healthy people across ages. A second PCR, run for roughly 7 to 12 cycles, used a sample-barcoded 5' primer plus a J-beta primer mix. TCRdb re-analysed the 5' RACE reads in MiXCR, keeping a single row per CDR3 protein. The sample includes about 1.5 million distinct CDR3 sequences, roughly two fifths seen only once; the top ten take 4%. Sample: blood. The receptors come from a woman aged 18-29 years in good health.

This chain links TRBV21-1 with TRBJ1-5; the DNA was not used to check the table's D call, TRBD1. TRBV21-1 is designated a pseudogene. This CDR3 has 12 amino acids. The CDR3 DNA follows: TGTGCCAGCAGCAAAGGGGACCAGCCCCAGCATTTT. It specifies CASSKGDQPQHF.

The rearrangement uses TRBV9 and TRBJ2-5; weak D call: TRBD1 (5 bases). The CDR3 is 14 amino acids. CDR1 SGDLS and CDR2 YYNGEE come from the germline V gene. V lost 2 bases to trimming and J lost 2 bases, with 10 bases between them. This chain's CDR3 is CASSVGLLQETQYF. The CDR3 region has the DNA TGTGCCAGCAGCGTGGGGCTGCTTCAAGAGACCCAGTACTTC.

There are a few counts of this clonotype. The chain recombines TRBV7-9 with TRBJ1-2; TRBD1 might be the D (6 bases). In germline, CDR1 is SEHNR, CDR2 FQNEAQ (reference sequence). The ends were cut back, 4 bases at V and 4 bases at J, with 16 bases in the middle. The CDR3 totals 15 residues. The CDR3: CASSSGTTYGYGYTF. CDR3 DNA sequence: TGTGCCAGCAGCTCGGGGACAACATATGGCTATGGCTACACCTTC.

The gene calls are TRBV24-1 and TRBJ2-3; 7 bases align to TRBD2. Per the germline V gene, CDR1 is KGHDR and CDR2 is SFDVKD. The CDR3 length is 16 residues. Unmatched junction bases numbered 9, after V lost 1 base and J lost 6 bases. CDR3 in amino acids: CATSDFEGGRHDTQYF. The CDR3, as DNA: TGTGCCACCAGTGATTTCGAGGGAGGGAGGCACGATACGCAGTATTTT.

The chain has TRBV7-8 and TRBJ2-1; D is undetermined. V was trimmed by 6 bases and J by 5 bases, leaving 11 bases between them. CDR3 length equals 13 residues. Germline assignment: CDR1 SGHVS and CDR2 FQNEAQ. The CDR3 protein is CASRVRWDNEQFF. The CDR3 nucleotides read TGTGCCAGCAGGGTTCGGTGGGACAATGAGCAGTTCTTC. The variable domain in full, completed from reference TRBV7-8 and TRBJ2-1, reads GAGVSQSPRYKVAKRGQDVALRCDPISGHVSLFWYQQALGQGPEFLTYFQNEAQLDKSGLPSDRFFAERPEGSVSTLKIQRTQQEDSAVYLCASRVRWDNEQFFGPGTRLTVL.

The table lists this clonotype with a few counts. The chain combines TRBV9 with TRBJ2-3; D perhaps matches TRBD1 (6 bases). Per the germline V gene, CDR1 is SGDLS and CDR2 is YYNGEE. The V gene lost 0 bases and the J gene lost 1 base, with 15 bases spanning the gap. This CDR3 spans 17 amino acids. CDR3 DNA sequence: TGTGCCAGCAGCGTAGGGCCGGACAGTCTCCGCACAGATACGCAGTATTTT. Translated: CASSVGPDSLRTDTQYF.

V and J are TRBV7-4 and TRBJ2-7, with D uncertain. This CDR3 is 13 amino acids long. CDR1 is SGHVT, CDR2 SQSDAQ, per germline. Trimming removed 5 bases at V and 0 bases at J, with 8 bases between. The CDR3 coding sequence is TGTGCCAGCAGCCTAGTGATCTCCTACGAGCAGTACTTC. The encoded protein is CASSLVISYEQYF.

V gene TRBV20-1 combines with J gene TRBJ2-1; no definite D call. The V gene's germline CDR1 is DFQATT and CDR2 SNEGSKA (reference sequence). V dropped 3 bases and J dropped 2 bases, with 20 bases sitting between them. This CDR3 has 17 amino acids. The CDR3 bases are TGCAGTGCTAGTTCTTCGCCGGGTCCCCCTGCCTACAATGAGCAGTTCTTC. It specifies CSASSSPGPPAYNEQFF.

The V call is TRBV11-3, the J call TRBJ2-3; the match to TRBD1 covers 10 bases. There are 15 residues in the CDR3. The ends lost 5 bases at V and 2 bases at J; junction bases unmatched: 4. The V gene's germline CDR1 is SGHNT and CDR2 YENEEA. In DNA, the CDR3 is TGTGCCAGCAGCCCTAGACAGGGGGCCACAGATACGCAGTATTTT. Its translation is CASSPRQGATDTQYF.

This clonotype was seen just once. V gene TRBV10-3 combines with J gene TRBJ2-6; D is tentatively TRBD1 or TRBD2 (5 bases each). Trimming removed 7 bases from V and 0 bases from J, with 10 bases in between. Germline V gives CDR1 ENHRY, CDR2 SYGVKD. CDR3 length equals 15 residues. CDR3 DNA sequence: TGTGCCATCACCGCTGGGGGCTCTGGGGCCAACGTCCTGACTTTC. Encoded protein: CAITAGGSGANVLTF.

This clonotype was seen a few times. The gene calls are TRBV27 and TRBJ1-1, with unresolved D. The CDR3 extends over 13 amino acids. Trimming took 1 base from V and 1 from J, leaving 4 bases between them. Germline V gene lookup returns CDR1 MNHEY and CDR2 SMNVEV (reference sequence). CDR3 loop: CASSLYQNTEAFF. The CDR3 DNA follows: TGTGCCAGCAGTTTATACCAGAACACTGAAGCTTTCTTT.

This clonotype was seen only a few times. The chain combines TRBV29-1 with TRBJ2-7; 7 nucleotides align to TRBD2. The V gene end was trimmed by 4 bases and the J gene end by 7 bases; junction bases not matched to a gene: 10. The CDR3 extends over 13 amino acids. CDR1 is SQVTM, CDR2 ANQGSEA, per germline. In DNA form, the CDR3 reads TGCAGCGTTGTGCTAGCGGATTACAATGAGCAGTACTTC. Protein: CSVVLADYNEQYF.

The CDR3 region is CASSQQRGLYGYTF. CDR3 in DNA: TGTGCCAGCAGCCAACAGAGGGGTCTCTATGGCTACACCTTC. This rearrangement joins TRBV7-9 to TRBJ1-2, with D perhaps matching TRBD1 (5 bases). V was pared by 5 bases and J by 4 bases, with 14 bases between. Germline loops: CDR1 SEHNR, CDR2 FQNEAQ (reference sequence). The CDR3 totals 14 residues.

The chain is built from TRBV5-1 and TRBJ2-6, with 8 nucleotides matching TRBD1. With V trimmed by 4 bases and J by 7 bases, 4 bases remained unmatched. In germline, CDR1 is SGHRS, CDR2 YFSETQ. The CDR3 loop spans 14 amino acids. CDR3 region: CASSPDRGANVLTF. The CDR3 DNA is TGCGCCAGCAGCCCAGACAGGGGAGCCAACGTCCTGACTTTC. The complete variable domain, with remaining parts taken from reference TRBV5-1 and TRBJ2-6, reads KAGVTQTPRYLIKTRGQQVTLSCSPISGHRSVSWYQQTPGQGLQFLFEYFSETQRNKGNFPGRFSGRQFSNSRSEMNVSTLELGDSALYLCASSPDRGANVLTFGAGSRLTVL.

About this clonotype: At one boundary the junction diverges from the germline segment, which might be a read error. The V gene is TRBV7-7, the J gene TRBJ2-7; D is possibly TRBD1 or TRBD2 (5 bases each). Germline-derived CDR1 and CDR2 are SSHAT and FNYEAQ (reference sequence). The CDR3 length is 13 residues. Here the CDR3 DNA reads TGTGCTAGCAGCCCGTGGACGGGGCGCGAGCAGTACTTC. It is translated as CASSPWTGREQYF.

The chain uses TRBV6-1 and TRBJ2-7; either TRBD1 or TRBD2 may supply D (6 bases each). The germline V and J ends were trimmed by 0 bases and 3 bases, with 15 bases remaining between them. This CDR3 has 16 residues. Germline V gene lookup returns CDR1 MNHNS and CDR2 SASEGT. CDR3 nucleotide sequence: TGTGCCAGCAGTGAAGCGTCGGGCAGGGGAGGCTACGAGCAGTACTTC. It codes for CASSEASGRGGYEQYF.

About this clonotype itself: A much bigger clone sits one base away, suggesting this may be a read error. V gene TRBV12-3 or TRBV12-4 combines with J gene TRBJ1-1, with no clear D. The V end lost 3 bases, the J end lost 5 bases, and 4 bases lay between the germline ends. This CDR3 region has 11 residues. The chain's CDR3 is CASSFKTEAFF. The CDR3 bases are TGTGCCAGCAGTTTTAAGACTGAAGCTTTCTTT.

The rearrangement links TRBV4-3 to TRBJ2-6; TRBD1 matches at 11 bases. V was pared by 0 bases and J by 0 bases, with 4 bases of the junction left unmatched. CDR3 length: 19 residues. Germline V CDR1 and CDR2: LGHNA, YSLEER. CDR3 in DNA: TGCGCCAGCAGCCAAGATCTTGGGACAGGGGGCTCTGGGGCCAACGTCCTGACTTTC. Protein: CASSQDLGTGGSGANVLTF.

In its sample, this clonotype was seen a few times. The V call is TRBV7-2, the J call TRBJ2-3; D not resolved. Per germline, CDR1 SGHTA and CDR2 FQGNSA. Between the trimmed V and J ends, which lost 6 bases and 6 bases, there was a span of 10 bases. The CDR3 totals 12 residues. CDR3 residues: CASSRFADTQYF. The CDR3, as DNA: TGTGCCAGCAGTCGTTTCGCTGATACGCAGTATTTT.

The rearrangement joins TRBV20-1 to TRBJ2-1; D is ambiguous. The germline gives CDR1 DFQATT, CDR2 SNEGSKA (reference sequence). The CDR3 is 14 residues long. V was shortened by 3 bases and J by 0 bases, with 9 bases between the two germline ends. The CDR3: CSASVSSSYNEQFF. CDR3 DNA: TGCAGTGCTAGTGTCAGCAGCTCCTACAATGAGCAGTTCTTC.

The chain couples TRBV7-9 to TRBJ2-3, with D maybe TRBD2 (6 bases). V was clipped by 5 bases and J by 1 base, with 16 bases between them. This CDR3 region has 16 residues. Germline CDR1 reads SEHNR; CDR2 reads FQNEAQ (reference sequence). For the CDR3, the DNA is TGTGCCAGCAGCCGAAGGTGGTCGGGGGGCACAGATACGCAGTATTTT. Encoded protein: CASSRRWSGGTDTQYF.

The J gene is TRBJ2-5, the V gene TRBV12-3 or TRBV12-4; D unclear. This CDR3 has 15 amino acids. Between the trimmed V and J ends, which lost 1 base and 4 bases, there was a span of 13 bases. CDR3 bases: TGTGCCAGCAGTTTAGGAACAAACAGAGTAGAGACCCAGTACTTC. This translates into CASSLGTNRVETQYF.

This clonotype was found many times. The chain's CDR3 is CASSLLAGVDTQYF. CDR3 bases: TGTGCCAGCAGTTTACTAGCGGGAGTAGATACGCAGTATTTT. V usage is TRBV28 and J usage is TRBJ2-3; TRBD2 matches 10 bases. V lost 2 bases, J lost 5 bases, and 1 base stayed unmatched. The CDR3 extends over 14 amino acids. Per the germline V gene, CDR1 is MDHEN and CDR2 is SYDVKM.

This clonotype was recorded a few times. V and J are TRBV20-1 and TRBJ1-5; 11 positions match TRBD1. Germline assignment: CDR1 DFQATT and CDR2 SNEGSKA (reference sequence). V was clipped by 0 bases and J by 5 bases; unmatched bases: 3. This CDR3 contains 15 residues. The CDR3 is CSARERTGGHQPQHF. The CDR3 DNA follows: TGCAGTGCTAGAGAAAGGACAGGGGGCCATCAGCCCCAGCATTTT.

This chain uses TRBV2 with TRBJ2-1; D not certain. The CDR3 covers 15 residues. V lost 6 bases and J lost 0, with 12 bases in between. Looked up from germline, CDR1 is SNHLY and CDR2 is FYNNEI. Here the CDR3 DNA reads TGTGCCAGCAGGACCCGCAGCAGCTCCTACAATGAGCAGTTCTTC. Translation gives CASRTRSSSYNEQFF.